A selection of T cell receptor beta chains follows, all from one sample in a study of cytomegalovirus exposure and HLA in healthy donors. The table came from immunoSEQ multiplex PCR; TCRdb's copy has only in-frame clones and leaves some out. The sample consists of about 140,000 clones, about 80% of them appearing once. The sample comprised PBMCs. These receptors all stem from a man aged 25-45 years in good health and CMV-seropositive. The CDR3 runs from the conserved cysteine through the conserved F or W. A D gene is named only where the DNA matches it firmly. Only part of the rows carry a size: once, few, many, or a class if the clone is expanded.

v_call: TRBV19
d_call: NA
clone_size: few
j_call: TRBJ1-5
cdr3_nt: TGTGCCAGTAGACTTGTAGGACAGAGCAATCAGCCCCAGCATTTT
cdr3_aa: CASRLVGQSNQPQHF

v_call: TRBV18
d_call: TRBD1
clone_size: NA
j_call: TRBJ1-2
cdr3_nt: TGTGCCAGCTCACCTGGACAGGGTTCATATGGCTACACCTTC
cdr3_aa: CASSPGQGSYGYTF

v_call: TRBV4-1
d_call: TRBD1
clone_size: few
j_call: TRBJ1-4
cdr3_nt: TGCGCCAGCAGCCAGCCCCACCGGGACAGTAATGAAAAACTGTTTTTT
cdr3_aa: CASSQPHRDSNEKLFF

v_call: TRBV4-1
d_call: NA
clone_size: NA
j_call: TRBJ2-1
cdr3_nt: TGCGCCAGCAGCCAAGGGCTCCGGGGGAAGTACAATGAGCAGTTCTTC
cdr3_aa: CASSQGLRGKYNEQFF

v_call: TRBV19
d_call: NA
clone_size: NA
j_call: TRBJ1-5
cdr3_nt: TGTGCCAGTAGTATCGGTCATTTCAATCAGCCCCAGCATTTT
cdr3_aa: CASSIGHFNQPQHF

v_call: TRBV6-1
d_call: NA
clone_size: NA
j_call: TRBJ2-7
cdr3_nt: TGTGCCAGCAGTCACGGGGGGCAATTCACCTACGAGCAGTACTTC
cdr3_aa: CASSHGGQFTYEQYF

v_call: TRBV19
d_call: TRBD2
clone_size: NA
j_call: TRBJ2-1
cdr3_nt: TGTGCCAGTAGTATGCTTCCCCTAGCGGGAGGGCCGTACAATGAGCAGTTCTTC
cdr3_aa: CASSMLPLAGGPYNEQFF

v_call: TRBV7-6
d_call: NA
clone_size: NA
j_call: TRBJ1-1
cdr3_nt: TGTGCCAGCAGCCCCCCGAACGAGGTAGCCACTGAAGCTTTCTTT
cdr3_aa: CASSPPNEVATEAFF

v_call: TRBV7-9
d_call: TRBD2
clone_size: NA
j_call: TRBJ2-7
cdr3_nt: TGTGCCAGCAGCTTCGGGGTAGCGGGGGCGGACGAGCAGTACTTC
cdr3_aa: CASSFGVAGADEQYF

v_call: TRBV29-1
d_call: TRBD1
clone_size: once
j_call: TRBJ2-2
cdr3_nt: TGCAGCGCCCCACGGGACAGCAACACCGGGGAGCTGTTTTTT
cdr3_aa: CSAPRDSNTGELFF

v_call: TRBV18
d_call: NA
clone_size: NA
j_call: TRBJ2-7
cdr3_nt: TGTGCCAGCTCACCAGAGATGGAGTACGAGCAGTACTTC
cdr3_aa: CASSPEMEYEQYF

v_call: TRBV7-2
d_call: TRBD1
clone_size: NA
j_call: TRBJ1-3
cdr3_nt: TGTGCCAGCAGCCCCCGGGACAGGAAGGCTGGAAACACCATATATTTT
cdr3_aa: CASSPRDRKAGNTIYF

v_call: TRBV6-1
d_call: NA
clone_size: NA
j_call: TRBJ1-1
cdr3_nt: TGTGCCAGCAGGCTACAGGGCCTAACTAGTGAAGCTTTCTTT
cdr3_aa: CASRLQGLTSEAFF

v_call: TRBV4-2
d_call: TRBD1
clone_size: few
j_call: TRBJ1-1
cdr3_nt: TGTGCCAGCAGCCAAGAGGGGACAGGGGGAACTGAAGCTTTCTTT
cdr3_aa: CASSQEGTGGTEAFF

v_call: TRBV27
d_call: NA
clone_size: NA
j_call: TRBJ2-1
cdr3_nt: TGTGCCAGCAGTCTGGGACTGTTAAACAATGAGCAGTTCTTC
cdr3_aa: CASSLGLLNNEQFF

v_call: TRBV27
d_call: TRBD2
clone_size: NA
j_call: TRBJ2-1
cdr3_nt: TGTGCCACTCAGGAGCGGGGCTCCTACAATGAGCAGTTCTTC
cdr3_aa: CATQERGSYNEQFF

v_call: TRBV6-1
d_call: TRBD2
clone_size: NA
j_call: TRBJ2-3
cdr3_nt: TGTGCCAGCAGTGGGGAGGGACTAGCATTGAACACAGATACGCAGTATTTT
cdr3_aa: CASSGEGLALNTDTQYF

v_call: TRBV2
d_call: NA
clone_size: NA
j_call: TRBJ2-6
cdr3_nt: TGTGCCAGCAGTGAGAGCGCCGGGGCCAACGTCCTGACTTTC
cdr3_aa: CASSESAGANVLTF

v_call: TRBV10-2
d_call: NA
clone_size: few
j_call: TRBJ2-7
cdr3_nt: NA
cdr3_aa: CASRSSSGSYEQYF

v_call: TRBV5-4
d_call: TRBD1
clone_size: NA
j_call: TRBJ2-7
cdr3_nt: TGTGCCAGCAGCTCTGAACAGGGGGCCCTCCTTGTAGAGCAGTACTTC
cdr3_aa: CASSSEQGALLVEQYF

v_call: TRBV5-8
d_call: NA
clone_size: NA
j_call: TRBJ2-1
cdr3_nt: TGTGCCAGCAGCTTGCACAGTCTCTACAATGAGCAGTTCTTC
cdr3_aa: CASSLHSLYNEQFF

v_call: TRBV5-1
d_call: NA
clone_size: NA
j_call: TRBJ2-5
cdr3_nt: TGCGCCAGCAGCTTCGGGGATGGAGAGACCCAGTACTTC
cdr3_aa: CASSFGDGETQYF

v_call: TRBV12-5
d_call: TRBD1
clone_size: NA
j_call: TRBJ1-1
cdr3_nt: TGTGCTAGTGTTGAATCGCAGGGGGCGGTCACTGAAGCTTTCTTT
cdr3_aa: CASVESQGAVTEAFF

v_call: TRBV2
d_call: TRBD2
clone_size: NA
j_call: TRBJ2-7
cdr3_nt: TGTGCCAGCAGTGAGGGGACTAGCTCTAACGAGCAGTACTTC
cdr3_aa: CASSEGTSSNEQYF

v_call: TRBV30
d_call: TRBD1
clone_size: NA
j_call: TRBJ2-3
cdr3_nt: TGTGCCTGTTCGACAGGGGACCCAGATACGCAGTATTTT
cdr3_aa: CACSTGDPDTQYF

v_call: TRBV18
d_call: TRBD1
clone_size: NA
j_call: TRBJ2-7
cdr3_nt: TGTGCCAGCTCACCCCAGGGGGACAACTACGAGCAGTACTTC
cdr3_aa: CASSPQGDNYEQYF

v_call: TRBV6-1
d_call: TRBD1
clone_size: NA
j_call: TRBJ1-2
cdr3_nt: TGTGCCAGCAGCCCCCCGGGACAGGGGTTAAGTGGCTACACCTTC
cdr3_aa: CASSPPGQGLSGYTF

v_call: TRBV5-1
d_call: NA
clone_size: few
j_call: TRBJ2-5
cdr3_nt: TGCGCCAGCAGCCTAGGGAGCCCTCCGGAGACCCAGTACTTC
cdr3_aa: CASSLGSPPETQYF

v_call: TRBV7-6
d_call: TRBD2
clone_size: NA
j_call: TRBJ2-5
cdr3_nt: TGTGCCAGCACCGCGGGACTAGCGGGGGTAGAGACCCAGTACTTC
cdr3_aa: CASTAGLAGVETQYF

v_call: TRBV6-5
d_call: NA
clone_size: few
j_call: TRBJ1-2
cdr3_nt: TGTGCCAGCTCTCAGGATTACTTGTGGACCTTC
cdr3_aa: CASSQDYLWTF

v_call: TRBV27
d_call: NA
clone_size: NA
j_call: TRBJ1-1
cdr3_nt: TGTGCCAGCAGCCGGCGGGCGGGGGACACTGAAGCTTTCTTT
cdr3_aa: CASSRRAGDTEAFF

v_call: TRBV7-3
d_call: NA
clone_size: NA
j_call: TRBJ1-1
cdr3_nt: TGTGCCAGCAGCTCCACAACGTACGCTGAAGCTTTCTTT
cdr3_aa: CASSSTTYAEAFF

v_call: TRBV11-2
d_call: NA
clone_size: NA
j_call: TRBJ2-7
cdr3_nt: TGTGCCAGCAGCCCGCCAACCGGGACTGGGACCTACGAGCAGTACTTC
cdr3_aa: CASSPPTGTGTYEQYF

v_call: TRBV28
d_call: TRBD1
clone_size: NA
j_call: TRBJ1-1
cdr3_nt: TGTGCCAGCATCTTGGGGACAGACCGATTTGAAGCTTTCTTT
cdr3_aa: CASILGTDRFEAFF

v_call: TRBV19
d_call: NA
clone_size: NA
j_call: TRBJ1-4
cdr3_nt: TGTGCCAGTAGTATTGGAGGAAAAAAACTGTTTTTT
cdr3_aa: CASSIGGKKLFF

v_call: TRBV2
d_call: NA
clone_size: NA
j_call: TRBJ1-3
cdr3_nt: TGTGCCAGCAGTGAAGCGCCGGGGTCAGCTGGAAACACCATATATTTT
cdr3_aa: CASSEAPGSAGNTIYF